The 2 T cell receptor beta chains below come from one sample, sequenced in a study of control samples from healthy donors and cancer patients. The table came from immunoSEQ multiplex PCR; TCRdb's copy has only in-frame clones and leaves some out. The sample consists of more than 50,000 clones, about 96% of them appearing once. Specimen: blood. These receptors were taken from a woman younger than 30 in good health.

Worth noting for this clone: Relative to the germline gene, one junction end is altered; a read error may explain this. The chain joins TRBV6-5 to TRBJ1-1, with 8 bases identical to TRBD1. The CDR3 is 13 residues long. Per germline, CDR1 MNHEY and CDR2 SVGAGI. The CDR3: CASTLTGGTEVFF. CDR3 nucleotide sequence: TGTGCCAGCACGTTAACAGGGGGGACTGAAGTTTTCTTT.

The chain couples TRBV21-1 to TRBJ2-3; the DNA was not compared with TRBD1, the D call given in the table. TRBV21-1 is labeled a pseudogene. This CDR3 has 17 amino acids. The CDR3 DNA sequence: TGTGCCAGCAGCAAAGGAGTAGACAGGGCGTACACAGATACGCAGTATTTT. Amino acid sequence: CASSKGVDRAYTDTQYF.